The clone carrying this T cell receptor beta chain was found once. Produced via immunoSEQ multiplex PCR; TCRdb's table is partial and in-frame only. The sample yields over 25,000 clones, roughly 85% seen once. These data belong to a study of blood T cell repertoires in COVID-19. Turning to the study itself: PBMCs, B-cell-depleted T cells, or T cells were the source of the cDNA or gDNA that made up the material.

CDR3 length: 14 residues. Unmatched junction bases numbered 4, after V lost 8 bases and J lost 3 bases. Looked up from germline, CDR1 is MDHEN and CDR2 is SYDVKM. This chain uses TRBV28 with TRBJ2-2; 9 bases are shared with TRBD1. The receptor was isolated from a woman aged 45-59 years with active COVID-19. Sequenced: peripheral blood. CDR3 in DNA: TGTGCCAGCCGGGGACAGGGATACACCGGGGAGCTGTTTTTT. This translates into CASRGQGYTGELFF.